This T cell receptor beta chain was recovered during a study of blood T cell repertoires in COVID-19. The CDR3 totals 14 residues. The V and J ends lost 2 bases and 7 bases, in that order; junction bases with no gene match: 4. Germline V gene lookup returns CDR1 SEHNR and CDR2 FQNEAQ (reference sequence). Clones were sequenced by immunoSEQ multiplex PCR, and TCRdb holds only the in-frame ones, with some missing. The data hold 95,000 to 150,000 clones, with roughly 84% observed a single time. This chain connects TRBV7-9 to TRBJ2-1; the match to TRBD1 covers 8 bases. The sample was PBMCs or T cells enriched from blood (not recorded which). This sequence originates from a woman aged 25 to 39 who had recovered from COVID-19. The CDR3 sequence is CASSLPRTGNEQFF. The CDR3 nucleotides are TGTGCCAGCAGCTTACCCCGGACAGGGAATGAGCAGTTCTTC.